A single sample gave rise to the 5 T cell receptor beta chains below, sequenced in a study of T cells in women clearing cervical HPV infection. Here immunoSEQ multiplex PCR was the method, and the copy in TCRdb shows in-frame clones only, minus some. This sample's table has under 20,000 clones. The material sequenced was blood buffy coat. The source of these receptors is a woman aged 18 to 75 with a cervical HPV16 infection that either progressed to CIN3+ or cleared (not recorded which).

This CDR3 reads CASSADRVTLYEQYF. The CDR3 bases that were read are TGTGCCAGCAGCGCCGACAGGGTTACGTTATACGAG. The rearrangement links TRBV11-2 to TRBJ2-7, with 7 positions matching TRBD1. The read ends 3 residues before the CDR3 terminus; that terminus is restored from the germline J gene. The CDR3 length is 15 residues. Germline CDR1 SGHAT, CDR2 FQNNGV. After removal of 5 bases from V and 4 bases from J, the junction contained 11 bases not matched to a gene.

The CDR3: CASSPLAGRSGANVLTF. Incomplete CDR3 DNA: TGTGCCAGCAGCCCACTAGCGGGCCGCTCTGGGGCCAACGTC. The rearrangement links TRBV7-3 to TRBJ2-6, with TRBD2 matching 9 bases. The read is 3 residues too short to cover the CDR3 end, so that end is filled in from the germline J gene. The CDR3 spans 17 residues. Germline V gene lookup returns CDR1 SGHTA and CDR2 FQGTGA. V lost 5 bases and J lost 0; bases outside the gene matches: 5.

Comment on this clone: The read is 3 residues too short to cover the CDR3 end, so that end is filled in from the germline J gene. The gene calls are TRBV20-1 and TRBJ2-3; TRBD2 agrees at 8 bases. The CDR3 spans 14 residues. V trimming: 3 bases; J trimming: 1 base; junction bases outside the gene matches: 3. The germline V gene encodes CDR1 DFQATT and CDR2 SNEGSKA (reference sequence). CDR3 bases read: TGCAGTGCTAGTTGGCGGGGGGGCACAGATACG. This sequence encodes CSASWRGGTDT. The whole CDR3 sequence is CSASWRGGTDTQYF.

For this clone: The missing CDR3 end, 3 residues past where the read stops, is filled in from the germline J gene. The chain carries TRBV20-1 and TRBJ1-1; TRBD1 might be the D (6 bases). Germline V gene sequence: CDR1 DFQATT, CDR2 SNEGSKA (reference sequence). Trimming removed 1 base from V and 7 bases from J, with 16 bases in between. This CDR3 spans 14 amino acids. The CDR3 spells CSARVGQSRNEAFF. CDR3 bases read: TGCAGTGCTAGAGTCGGACAGAGCCGGAATGAA.

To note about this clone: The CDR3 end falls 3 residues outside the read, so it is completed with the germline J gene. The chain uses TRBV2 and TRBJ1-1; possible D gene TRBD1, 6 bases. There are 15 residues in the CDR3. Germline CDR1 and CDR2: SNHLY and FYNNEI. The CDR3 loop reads CASSEERGAGDTAFF. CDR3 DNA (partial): TGTGCCAGCAGTGAAGAGCGGGGGGCTGGAGATACG.